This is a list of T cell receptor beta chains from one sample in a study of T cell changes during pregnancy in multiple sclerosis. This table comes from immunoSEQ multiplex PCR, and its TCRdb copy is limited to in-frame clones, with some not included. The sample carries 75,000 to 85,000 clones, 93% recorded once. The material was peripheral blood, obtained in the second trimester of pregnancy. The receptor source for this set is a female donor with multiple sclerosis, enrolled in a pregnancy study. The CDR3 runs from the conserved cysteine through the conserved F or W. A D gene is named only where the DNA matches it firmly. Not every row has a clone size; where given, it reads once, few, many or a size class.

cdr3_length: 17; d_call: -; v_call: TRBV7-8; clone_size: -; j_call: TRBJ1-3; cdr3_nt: TGTGCCAGCAGCCGAGTTTCGACAGTTCCTTCTGGAAACACCATATATTTT; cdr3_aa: CASSRVSTVPSGNTIYF
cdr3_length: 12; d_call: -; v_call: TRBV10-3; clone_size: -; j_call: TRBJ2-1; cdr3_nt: TGTGCCATCGCGGACACCTACAATGAGCAGTTCTTC; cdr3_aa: CAIADTYNEQFF
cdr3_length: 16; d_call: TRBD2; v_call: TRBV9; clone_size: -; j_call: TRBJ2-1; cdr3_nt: TGTGCCAGCAGCCTAACGACTAGCGGGGTTTACAATGAGCAGTTCTTC; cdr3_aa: CASSLTTSGVYNEQFF
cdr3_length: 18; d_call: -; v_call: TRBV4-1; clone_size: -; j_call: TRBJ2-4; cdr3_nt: TGCGCCAGCAGCCAAGACAGGTTTCCCGGGGAAGCCAAAAACATTCAGTACTTC; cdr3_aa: CASSQDRFPGEAKNIQYF
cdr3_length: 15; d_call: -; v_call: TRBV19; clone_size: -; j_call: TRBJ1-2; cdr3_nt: TGTGCCAGTAGTATAGCGGACCAGGGAAAATATGGCTACACCTTC; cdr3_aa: CASSIADQGKYGYTF
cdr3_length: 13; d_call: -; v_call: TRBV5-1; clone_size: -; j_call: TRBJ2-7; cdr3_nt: TGCGCCAGCAGCTTGTATCCTAGTAACGAGCAGTACTTC; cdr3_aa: CASSLYPSNEQYF
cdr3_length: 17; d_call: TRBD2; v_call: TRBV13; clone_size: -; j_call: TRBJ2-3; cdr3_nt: TGTGCCAGCAGCTCGACGGGTGGCGGGGGGGCGGAAAATACGCAGTATTTT; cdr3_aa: CASSSTGGGGAENTQYF
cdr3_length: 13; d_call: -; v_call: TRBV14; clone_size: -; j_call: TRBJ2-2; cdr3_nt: TGTGCCAGCAGCCAAGATAAGCCCAGGGAGCTGTTTTTT; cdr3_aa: CASSQDKPRELFF
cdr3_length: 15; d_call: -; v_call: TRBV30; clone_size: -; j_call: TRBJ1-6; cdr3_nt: TGTGCCTGGACCCCAGGGGAGCGAATTCGTTCACCCCTCCACTTT; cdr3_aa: CAWTPGERIRSPLHF
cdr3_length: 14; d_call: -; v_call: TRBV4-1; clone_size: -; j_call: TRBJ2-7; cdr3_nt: TGCGCCAGCAGCCAACAACGGGGTCGCGACGAGCAGTACTTC; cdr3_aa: CASSQQRGRDEQYF
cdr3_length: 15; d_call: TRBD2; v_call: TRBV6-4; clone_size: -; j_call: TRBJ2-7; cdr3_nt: TGTGCCAGCAGTGAAACTAGCGGGGGCCTCTACGAGCAGTACTTC; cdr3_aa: CASSETSGGLYEQYF
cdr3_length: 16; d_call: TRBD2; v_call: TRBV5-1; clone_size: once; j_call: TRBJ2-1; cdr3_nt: TGCGCCAGCAGCGCGCGGCCGGGGGGACCGTACAATGAGCAGTTCTTC; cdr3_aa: CASSARPGGPYNEQFF
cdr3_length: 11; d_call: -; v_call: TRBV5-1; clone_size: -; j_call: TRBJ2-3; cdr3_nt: TGCGCCAGCAGCTTGCATGATACGCAGTATTTT; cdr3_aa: CASSLHDTQYF
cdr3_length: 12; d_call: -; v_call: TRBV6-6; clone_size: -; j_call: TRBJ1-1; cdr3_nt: TGTGCCGCAGCCGGGGGGAGGACTGAAGCTTTCTTT; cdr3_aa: CAAAGGRTEAFF
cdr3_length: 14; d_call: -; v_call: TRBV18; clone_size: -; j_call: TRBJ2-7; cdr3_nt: TGTGCCAGCTCACCAGGAGCGGCAAGTGGAGAGCAGTACTTC; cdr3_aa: CASSPGAASGEQYF
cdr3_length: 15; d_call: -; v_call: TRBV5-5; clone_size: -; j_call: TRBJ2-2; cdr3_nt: TGTGCCAGCAGCTTGGCCGGGCTAGCAGCCGGGGAGCTGTTTTTT; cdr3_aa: CASSLAGLAAGELFF
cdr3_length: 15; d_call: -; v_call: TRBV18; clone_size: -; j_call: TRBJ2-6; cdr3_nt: TGTGCCAGCTCACCACCGTACTCTGGGGCCAACGTCCTGACTTTC; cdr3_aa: CASSPPYSGANVLTF
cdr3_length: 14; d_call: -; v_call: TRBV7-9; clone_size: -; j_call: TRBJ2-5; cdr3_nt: TGTGCCAGCAGCTTAGTCCCGCGCGGAGAGACCCAGTACTTC; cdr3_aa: CASSLVPRGETQYF
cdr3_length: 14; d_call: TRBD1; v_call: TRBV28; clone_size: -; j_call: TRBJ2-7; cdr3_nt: TGTGCCAGCAGCTCCGGGACAGGGTCCTACGAGCAGTACTTC; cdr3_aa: CASSSGTGSYEQYF
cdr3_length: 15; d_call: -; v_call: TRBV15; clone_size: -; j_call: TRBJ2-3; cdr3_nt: TGTGCCACCAGCAGACAGGGTTCTAGCACAGATACGCAGTATTTT; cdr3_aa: CATSRQGSSTDTQYF
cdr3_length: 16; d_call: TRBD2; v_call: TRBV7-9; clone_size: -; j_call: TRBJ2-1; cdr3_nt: TGTGCCAGCAGCCACGGATCGGAGCCAGCGGGAAATGAGCAGTTCTTC; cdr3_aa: CASSHGSEPAGNEQFF
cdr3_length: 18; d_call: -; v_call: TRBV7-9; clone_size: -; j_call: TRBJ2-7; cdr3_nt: TGTGCCAGCAGCTTCTCCCGCGGAACTCCCCGAGTAAGCTACGAGCAGTACTTC; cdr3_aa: CASSFSRGTPRVSYEQYF
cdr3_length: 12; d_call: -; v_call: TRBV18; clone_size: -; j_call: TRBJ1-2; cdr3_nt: TGTGCCAGCTCACCTTCGGGTCGGGGCTACACCTTC; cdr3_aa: CASSPSGRGYTF
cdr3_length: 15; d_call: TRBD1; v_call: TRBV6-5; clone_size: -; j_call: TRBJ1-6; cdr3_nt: TGTGCCAGCACCGCGACAGGGCCCTCTAATTCACCCCTCCACTTT; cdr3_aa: CASTATGPSNSPLHF
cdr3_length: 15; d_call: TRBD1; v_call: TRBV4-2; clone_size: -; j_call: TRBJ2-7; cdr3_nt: TGTGCCAGCAGCCTAGGGACAGGGGGGCCCTACGAGCAGTACTTC; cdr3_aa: CASSLGTGGPYEQYF
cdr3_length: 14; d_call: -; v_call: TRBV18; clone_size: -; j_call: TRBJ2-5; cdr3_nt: TGTGCCAGCTCACCAGGACAACCGAGGGAGACCCAGTACTTC; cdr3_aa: CASSPGQPRETQYF
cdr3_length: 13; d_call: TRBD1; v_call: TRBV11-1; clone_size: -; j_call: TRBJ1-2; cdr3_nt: TGTGCCAGCAGCCTACAGGGGGCAGGAGGCTACACCTTC; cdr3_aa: CASSLQGAGGYTF
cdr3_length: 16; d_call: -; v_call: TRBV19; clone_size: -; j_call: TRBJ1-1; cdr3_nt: TGTGCCAGTAGTTCTGGAACGCGGGTCGGGGACACTGAAGCTTTCTTT; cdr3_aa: CASSSGTRVGDTEAFF
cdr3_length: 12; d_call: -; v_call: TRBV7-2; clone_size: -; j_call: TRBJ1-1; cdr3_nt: TGTGCCAGCAGCTTGAGACGGGCTGAAGCTTTCTTT; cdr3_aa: CASSLRRAEAFF
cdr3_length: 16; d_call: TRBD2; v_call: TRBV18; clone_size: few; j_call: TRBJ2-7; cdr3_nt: TGTGCCAGCTCACCAAGTTCGGGGAGGGTATCCTACGAGCAGTACTTC; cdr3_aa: CASSPSSGRVSYEQYF
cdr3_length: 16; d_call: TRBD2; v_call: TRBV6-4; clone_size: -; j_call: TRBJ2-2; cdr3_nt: TGTGCCAGCAGTGACTCGACGGGGGGGCACACCGGGGAGCTGTTTTTT; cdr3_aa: CASSDSTGGHTGELFF
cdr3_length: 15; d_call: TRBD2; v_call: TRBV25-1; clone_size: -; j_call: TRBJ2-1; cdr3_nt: TGTGCCAGCAGTGGACTAGCGGGGGGGTACAATGAGCAGTTCTTC; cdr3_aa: CASSGLAGGYNEQFF
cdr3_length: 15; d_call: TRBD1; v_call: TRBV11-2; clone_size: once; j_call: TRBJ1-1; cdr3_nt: TGTGCCAGCAGCTTAGTTACAGGGGCCGGGGCTGAAGCTTTCTTT; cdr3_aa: CASSLVTGAGAEAFF
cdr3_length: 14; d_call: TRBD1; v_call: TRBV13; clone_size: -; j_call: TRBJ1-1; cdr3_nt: TGTGCCAGCAGCCTTGACAGGGTAGGGAATGAAGCTTTCTTT; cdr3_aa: CASSLDRVGNEAFF
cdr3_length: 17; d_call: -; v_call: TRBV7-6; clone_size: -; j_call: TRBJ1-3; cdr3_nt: TGTGCCAGCAGCCTAGCGGGAGGGGGGGCTGCTGGAAACACCATATATTTT; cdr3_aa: CASSLAGGGAAGNTIYF
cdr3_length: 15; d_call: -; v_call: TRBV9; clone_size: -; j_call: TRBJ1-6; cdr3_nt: TGTGCCAGCAGCGTAGGGGTTAAGGAGAATTCACCCCTCCACTTT; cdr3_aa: CASSVGVKENSPLHF
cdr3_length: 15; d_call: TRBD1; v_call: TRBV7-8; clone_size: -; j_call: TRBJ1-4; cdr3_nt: TGTGCCAGCAGCTTAGTTCGGACAGGGAATGAAAAACTGTTTTTT; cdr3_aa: CASSLVRTGNEKLFF
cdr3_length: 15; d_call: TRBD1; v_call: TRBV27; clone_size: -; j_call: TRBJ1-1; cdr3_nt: TGTGCCAGCAGTTTATCGGCCGGGACAGGGGGCCAAGCTTTCTTT; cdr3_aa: CASSLSAGTGGQAFF
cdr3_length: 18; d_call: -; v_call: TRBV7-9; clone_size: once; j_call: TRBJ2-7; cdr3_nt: TGTGCCAGCAGCTTAGGATCAGGCAACCAAATTCCCTCCTACGAGCAGTACTTC; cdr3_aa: CASSLGSGNQIPSYEQYF
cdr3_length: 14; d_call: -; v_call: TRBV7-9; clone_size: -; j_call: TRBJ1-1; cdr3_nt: TGTGCCAGCAGCTTAGGGACAGAGAACACTGAAGCTTTCTTT; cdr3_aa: CASSLGTENTEAFF
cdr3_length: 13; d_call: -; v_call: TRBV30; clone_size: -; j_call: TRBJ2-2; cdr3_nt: TGTGCCTGGAGTGTATCGGGGGCCGGGGAGCTGTTTTTT; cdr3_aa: CAWSVSGAGELFF
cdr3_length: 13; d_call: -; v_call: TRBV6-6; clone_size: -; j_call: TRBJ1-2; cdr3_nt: TGTGCCAGCAGAGACGTGGACATCTATGGCTACACCTTC; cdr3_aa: CASRDVDIYGYTF
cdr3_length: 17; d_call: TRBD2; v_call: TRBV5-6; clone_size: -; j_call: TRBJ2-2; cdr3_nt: TGTGCCAGCAGCTCGCAAGTCCTAGCGGGGGGGCGCAGGGAGCTGTTTTTT; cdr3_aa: CASSSQVLAGGRRELFF
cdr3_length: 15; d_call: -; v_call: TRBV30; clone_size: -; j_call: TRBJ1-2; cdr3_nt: TGTGCCTGGAGTGTAGCGAGGGGGATGGGCTATGGCTACACCTTC; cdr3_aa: CAWSVARGMGYGYTF
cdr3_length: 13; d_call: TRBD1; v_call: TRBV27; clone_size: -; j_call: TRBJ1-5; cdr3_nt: TGTGCCAGCAGCCAGGACAGGAACCAGCCCCAGCATTTT; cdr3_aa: CASSQDRNQPQHF
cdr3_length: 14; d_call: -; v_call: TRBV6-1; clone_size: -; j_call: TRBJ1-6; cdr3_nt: TGTGCCAGCAGTGAATATCAGGGTAATTCACCCCTCCACTTT; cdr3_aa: CASSEYQGNSPLHF
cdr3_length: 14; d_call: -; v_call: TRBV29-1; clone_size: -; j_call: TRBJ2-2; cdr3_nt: TGCAGCGTTGTTTTAACAGTAAACACCGGGGAGCTGTTTTTT; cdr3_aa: CSVVLTVNTGELFF
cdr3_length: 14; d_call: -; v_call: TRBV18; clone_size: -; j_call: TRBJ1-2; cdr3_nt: TGTGCCAGCTCGCCGCCGGAGGCAGTCTATGGCTACACCTTC; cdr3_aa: CASSPPEAVYGYTF
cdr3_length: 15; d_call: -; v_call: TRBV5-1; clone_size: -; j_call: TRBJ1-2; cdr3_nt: TGCGCCAGCAGCTTGGAACAAGTAGGAGGCTATGGCTACACCTTC; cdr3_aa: CASSLEQVGGYGYTF
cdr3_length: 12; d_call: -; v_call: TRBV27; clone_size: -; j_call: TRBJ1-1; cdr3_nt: TGTGCCAGCAGGGCAGGGGTGTCTGAAGCTTTCTTT; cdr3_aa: CASRAGVSEAFF
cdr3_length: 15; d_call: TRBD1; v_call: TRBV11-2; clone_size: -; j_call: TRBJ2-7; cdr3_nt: TGTGCCAGCAGCTTATGGCGACAGGGGACCTACGAGCAGTACTTC; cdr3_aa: CASSLWRQGTYEQYF
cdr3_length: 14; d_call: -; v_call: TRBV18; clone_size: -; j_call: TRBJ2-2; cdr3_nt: TGTGCCAGCTCACCACCGGTAGATTCCGGGGAGCTGTTTTTT; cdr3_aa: CASSPPVDSGELFF
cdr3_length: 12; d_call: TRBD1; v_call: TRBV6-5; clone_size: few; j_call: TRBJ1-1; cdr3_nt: TGTGCCAGCAGAGATTCGGACAGGGAAGCTTTCTTT; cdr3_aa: CASRDSDREAFF
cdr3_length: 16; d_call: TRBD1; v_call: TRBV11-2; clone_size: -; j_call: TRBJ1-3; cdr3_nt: TGTGCCAGCAGCCCCTCCGGGACAGGGTTTGGAAACACCATATATTTT; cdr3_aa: CASSPSGTGFGNTIYF
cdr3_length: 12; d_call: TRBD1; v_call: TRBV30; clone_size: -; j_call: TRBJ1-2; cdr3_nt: TGTGCCTGGAACGGACAGGACTATGGCTACACCTTC; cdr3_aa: CAWNGQDYGYTF
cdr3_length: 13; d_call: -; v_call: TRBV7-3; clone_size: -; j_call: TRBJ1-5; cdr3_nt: TGTGCCAGCAGCTCGTCGGTGAATCAGCCCCAGCATTTT; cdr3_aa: CASSSSVNQPQHF
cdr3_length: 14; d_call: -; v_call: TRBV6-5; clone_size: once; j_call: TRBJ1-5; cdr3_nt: TGTGCCAGCAGTCCCCGGGGTCGGAATCAGCCCCAGCATTTT; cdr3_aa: CASSPRGRNQPQHF
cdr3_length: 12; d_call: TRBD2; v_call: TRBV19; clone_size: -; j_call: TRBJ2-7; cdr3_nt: TGTGCCAGTAGTGTACTAGCGGAGGAGCAGTACTTC; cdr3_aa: CASSVLAEEQYF